One and the same sample provided the 21 T cell receptor beta chains below, sequenced in a study of T cell responses to AZD1222 COVID-19 vaccine. Measured with immunoSEQ multiplex PCR; TCRdb has only the in-frame clones, and not every one. The sample records 110,000 or so clones, about 87% being singletons. The sample here was peripheral blood, taken 28 days after the second AZD1222 dose. The source is an adult who received the AZD1222 COVID-19 vaccine.

The chain links TRBV9 to TRBJ1-2; D is undetermined. Between the trimmed V and J ends, which lost 5 bases and 6 bases, there was a span of 11 bases. The CDR3 spans 12 residues. CDR1 is SGDLS and CDR2 is YYNGEE in the germline V gene. For the CDR3, the DNA is TGTGCCAGCAGGTCGGACGGGGATGGCTACACCTTC. Translated, it gives CASRSDGDGYTF. The variable domain in full, with the rest retrieved from reference TRBV9 and TRBJ1-2, is DSGVTQTPKHLITATGQRVTLRCSPRSGDLSVYWYQQSLDQGLQFLIQYYNGEERAKGNILERFSAQQFPDLHSELNLSSLELGDSALYFCASRSDGDGYTFGSGTRLTVV.

This clone appeared a single time. The chain uses TRBV27 and TRBJ2-5; no reliable D call. Trimming removed 10 bases at V and 0 bases at J, with 0 bases between. The CDR3 consists of 9 residues. The germline gives CDR1 MNHEY, CDR2 SMNVEV (reference sequence). This chain's CDR3 is CANQETQYF. The CDR3 nucleotides are TGTGCCAACCAAGAGACCCAGTACTTC.

This rearrangement joins TRBV7-7 to TRBJ2-3; 10 bases align to TRBD2. Unmatched junction bases numbered 14, after V lost 4 bases and J lost 1 base. Per the germline V gene, CDR1 is SSHAT and CDR2 is FNYEAQ (reference sequence). The CDR3 is 19 amino acids. The CDR3 loop is CASSSRPGLAEGGTDTQYF. CDR3 sequence (DNA): TGTGCCAGCAGCTCCCGACCCGGACTAGCGGAAGGGGGCACAGATACGCAGTATTTT.

V gene TRBV14 combines with J gene TRBJ2-6; D gene unclear. The germline V gene encodes CDR1 SGHDN and CDR2 FVKESK. The CDR3 has 15 residues. Between the trimmed V and J ends, which lost 6 bases and 3 bases, there was a span of 12 bases. The CDR3 DNA sequence: TGTGCCAGCAGTGTTCTCGGTAGTGGGGCCAACGTCCTGACTTTC. Translation: CASSVLGSGANVLTF.

V is TRBV5-5 and J is TRBJ2-7; 7 nucleotides agree with TRBD1. The CDR3 is 15 residues long. The germline gives CDR1 SGHKS, CDR2 YYEKEE (reference sequence). V shed 3 bases and J 0 bases; nucleotides not matched to a gene: 6. The CDR3 coding sequence is TGTGCCAGCAGCTGGGGACAGCTGAGCTCCTACGAGCAGTACTTC. Protein: CASSWGQLSSYEQYF.

The J gene is TRBJ2-1, the V gene TRBV6-5; 8 positions match TRBD2. V lost 4 bases, J lost 7 bases, and 9 bases stayed unmatched. CDR1 is MNHEY and CDR2 is SVGAGI in the germline V gene. The CDR3 contains 15 residues. This CDR3 reads CASSSQGAGGNEQFF. The CDR3, as DNA: TGTGCCAGCAGTTCCCAGGGCGCGGGAGGTAATGAGCAGTTCTTC.

This rearrangement joins TRBV7-3 to TRBJ2-1; 8 positions agree with TRBD1. The V segment lost 5 bases and the J segment 0 bases; nucleotides outside the gene matches: 6. From germline, CDR1 is SGHTA and CDR2 FQGTGA. The CDR3 has 16 amino acids. The CDR3 is CASSLQGEGSYNEQFF. The CDR3 DNA reads as TGTGCCAGCAGCCTACAGGGGGAAGGCTCCTACAATGAGCAGTTCTTC.

The V and J genes are TRBV18 and TRBJ2-7, with D perhaps matching TRBD2 (5 bases). V was cut by 3 bases and J by 5 bases, with 11 bases left in between. Germline CDR1 KGHSH, CDR2 LQKENI. This CDR3 spans 13 amino acids. The CDR3 is CASSPPRRNEQYF. In DNA form, the CDR3 reads TGTGCCAGCTCACCGCCTAGGAGGAACGAGCAGTACTTC.

The genes are TRBV12-5 and TRBJ1-1, with D perhaps TRBD1 (5 bases). Trimming pared 4 bases from V and 4 bases from J, leaving 16 bases between. The germline gives CDR1 LGHNT, CDR2 FRNRAP. The length of the CDR3 is 15 residues. The CDR3 coding sequence is TGTGCTAGTGGTTCTAATCCAGGGTTGGGCACTGAAGCTTTCTTT. It is translated as CASGSNPGLGTEAFF.

This clone was picked up a small number of times. V usage is TRBV5-1 and J usage is TRBJ1-1; no firm D call. Trimming left V 4 bases short and J 8 bases short, with 15 bases between. Germline-derived CDR1 and CDR2 are SGHRS and YFSETQ. The CDR3 loop spans 13 amino acids. CDR3 nucleotide sequence: TGCGCCAGCAGCCTCGGGCCGGTAGGGGAAGCTTTCTTT. Its protein product is CASSLGPVGEAFF.

This chain uses TRBV11-3 with TRBJ2-1, with 9 bases matching TRBD2. The CDR3 length is 15 residues. Germline assignment: CDR1 SGHNT and CDR2 YENEEA. V dropped 5 bases and J dropped 9; count of bases not matched to a gene: 11. CDR3 protein: CASSPRAGGNGEQFF. The CDR3 DNA sequence: TGTGCCAGCAGCCCCCGTGCGGGGGGGAATGGTGAGCAGTTCTTC. Variable domain in full (rest from reference TRBV11-3 and TRBJ2-1): EAGVVQSPRYKIIEKKQPVAFWCNPISGHNTLYWYLQNLGQGPELLIRYENEEAVDDSQLPKDRFSAERLKGVDSTLKIQPAELGDSAVYLCASSPRAGGNGEQFFGPGTRLTVL.

The V and J genes are TRBV25-1 and TRBJ1-2; D remains ambiguous. CDR1 MGHDK and CDR2 SYGVNS come from the germline V gene. This CDR3 is built from 13 residues. The V end was cut by 4 bases, the J end by 4 bases, with 10 bases between. The DNA of the CDR3 is TGTGCCAGCAGTGCCCACCTTAGCTATGGCTACACCTTC. It codes for CASSAHLSYGYTF.

The CDR3 nucleotides are TGTGCCAGCAGCCCACTGGGGGGGTTGAACACTGAAGCTTTCTTT. Its protein product is CASSPLGGLNTEAFF. This chain links TRBV4-2 with TRBJ1-1; D possibly corresponds to TRBD1 (5 bases). CDR1 is LGHNA and CDR2 is YNFKEQ in the germline V gene. The V and J ends lost 4 bases and 0 bases respectively, with 12 bases between them. This CDR3 has 15 residues.

This chain joins TRBV19 and TRBJ1-4; 9 nucleotides match TRBD1. CDR1 is LNHDA, CDR2 SQIVND, per germline (reference sequence). V trimming: 5 bases; J trimming: 3 bases; junction bases outside the gene matches: 1. The CDR3 consists of 14 residues. Here the CDR3 DNA reads TGTGCCAGTAGTCGGACAGGGGCTAATGAAAAACTGTTTTTT. It codes for CASSRTGANEKLFF.

The CDR3 region has the DNA TGTGCCAGCAGCTTGGGACAGGGAAACACCATATATTTT. It encodes CASSLGQGNTIYF. This sequence joins TRBV7-8 and TRBJ1-3, with 7 bases matching TRBD1. Germline V gene sequence: CDR1 SGHVS, CDR2 FQNEAQ. The V gene end was trimmed by 3 bases and the J gene end by 4 bases; junction bases not matched to a gene: 0. The CDR3 totals 13 residues.

The chain recombines TRBV24-1 with TRBJ1-1, with D unresolved. The CDR3 is 13 amino acids. The germline V and J ends were trimmed by 0 bases and 8 bases, with 9 bases remaining between them. Germline assignment: CDR1 KGHDR and CDR2 SFDVKD. DNA of the CDR3: TGTGCCACCAGTGATTTGAAGGGTTTCGAAGCTTTCTTT. This translates into CATSDLKGFEAFF.

The genes are TRBV24-1 and TRBJ1-2; TRBD1 matches at 10 bases. The germline V gene encodes CDR1 KGHDR and CDR2 SFDVKD. There are 15 residues in the CDR3. V shed 3 bases and J 1 base; nucleotides not matched to a gene: 1. CDR3 sequence (DNA): TGTGCCACCAGTGATGGACAGGGGGGTAACTATGGCTACACCTTC. This encodes CATSDGQGGNYGYTF.

The chain's CDR3 is CASSQEVGQGSNEQFF. As DNA, the CDR3 is TGCGCCAGCAGCCAAGAAGTGGGACAGGGGTCGAATGAGCAGTTCTTC. V usage is TRBV4-1 and J usage is TRBJ2-1; 10 bases are a match to TRBD1. Per germline, CDR1 MGHRA and CDR2 YSYEKL. The V segment lost 0 bases and the J segment 7 bases; nucleotides outside the gene matches: 6. The CDR3 spans 16 residues.

The genes are TRBV6-2 or TRBV6-3 and TRBJ1-2; D might be TRBD1 (5 bases). Germline V CDR1 and CDR2: MNHEY, SVGEGT. The CDR3 totals 15 residues. Trimming left V 2 bases short and J 3 bases short, with 13 bases between. The chain's CDR3 is CASSYRSQAYYGYTF. For the CDR3, the DNA is TGTGCCAGCAGTTACCGTTCACAGGCCTACTATGGCTACACCTTC.

The genes are TRBV2 and TRBJ2-7; the D is unclear. V lost 2 bases and J lost 2, with 10 bases in between. The CDR3 has 14 amino acids. Germline V gives CDR1 SNHLY, CDR2 FYNNEI. The CDR3 region is CASSETGPTYEQYF. The CDR3 DNA is TGTGCCAGCAGTGAAACGGGTCCCACCTACGAGCAGTACTTC.

This rearrangement joins TRBV15 to TRBJ1-2; D not resolved. Germline V lookup: CDR1 LNHNV, CDR2 YYDKDF (reference sequence). This CDR3 is 17 amino acids long. The V and J ends lost 0 bases and 1 base respectively, with 15 bases between them. The CDR3 region is CATSRDLLSSSNYGYTF. In DNA, the CDR3 is TGTGCCACCAGCAGAGATCTTTTATCCAGTAGTAACTATGGCTACACCTTC.